The text below deals with one TCR beta chain. This clonotype came up many times. No antigen is known for it. Base qualities are not at hand, and no much larger clone is one base apart. Germline trimming: 4 bases from V, 0 bases from J; junction bases outside gene matches: 3. From cysteine to phenylalanine, the CDR3 is 14 amino acids long. Only the CDR3 portion is preserved as DNA: 42 bases, with reading frame beginning at the first base. The germline V gene supplies CDR1 MNHNS and CDR2 SASEGT. All donors were healthy Caucasians. Using Miltenyi CD45RO+ enrichment and human naive T-cell isolation kits, memory (CD45RO+) and naive T cells were isolated from PBMC. The library was produced with 5' RACE. This sample was sequenced with an Illumina HiSeq 2000. Template switching added a universal primer binding site, and the final cDNA carried a unique molecular identifier that allowed TCR cDNA molecules to be counted accurately. Specific primers in the conserved constant-segment region were used to synthesize first-strand cDNA for the TCR alpha and beta chains. To control for contamination, every cDNA library carried two barcodes: a SMART-Mk sample barcode plus Illumina barcodes. Two successive PCR steps introduced TruSeq adapter sequences along with Illumina sample barcodes. The Illumina HiSeq platform was used with custom primers to sequence TCR alpha and beta cDNA libraries. The authors processed their data as follows. Raw reads were processed with MiGEC to extract unique molecular identifiers, and MiXCR was used to determine CDR3 positions. For each individual, recombination models were inferred using an EM algorithm with the repgenHMM and IGoR tools. The tcR package in R was used for shared clonotype analysis, with sharing normalized by the product of cloneset sizes. To study raw recombination without the effects of thymic and clonal selection, out-of-frame nonproductive sequences were analyzed. Using fastp at Q25 and MiXCR, TCRdb reprocessed the public reads and kept productive beta chains. A single entry per CDR3 protein holds the most common genes and DNA from its merged rows. What appears here as the V and J calls and clone size reflects TCRdb's work, not the paper's. This sample gives 120,000 to 150,000 distinct CDR3 sequences in total; 3% to 4.5% of them show up just once. In total, the top ten clones hold more than 6.5% of the sample.

The data were obtained in a study of identical twins (dated by TCRdb to 2016 to 2018). Concerning the study at large: The study deep-sequenced TCR alpha and beta repertoires from monozygotic twins, unrelated adults of various ages and cord blood to test whether fetal clonotypes persist. To rule out contamination, replicate twin experiments were performed at different times with different library preparation protocols.

Points the paper makes about the study in general: In monozygotic twins, recombination models systematically underestimated out-of-frame TCR alpha sharing, but the models matched the sharing seen between unrelated individuals. Because the same donors could not be followed over many years, the conclusions depended on cross-sectional statistical analysis. Abundant cord blood beta clonotypes carried fewer insertions; young adult naive repertoires showed a weaker similar trend, while memory repertoires showed none. Zero-insertion analyses could be partly confounded by invariant T cells such as MAIT and iNKT, although diverse VJ usage argued against such confounding for most clonotypes. The excess sharing between twins in beta out-of-frame sequences was weaker because fewer shared sequences reduced the signal-to-noise ratio. Compared with coincidental sharing between unrelated individuals, out-of-frame TCR alpha sequences shared between twins showed an excess of sequences with low generation probability.

The sequence was collected from a man between 18 and 35 years old in good health. Material for sequencing was memory T cells sorted from blood. This sample's cell subset or site label indicates: CD45RO+ enriched T cells. The chain is assembled from TRBV6-1 and TRBJ2-7, and 7 junction bases match TRBD2. CDR3 loop: CASSASGRSYEQYF. The nucleotide sequence reads as follows: TGTGCCAGCAGTGCTAGCGGACGCTCCTACGAGCAGTACTTC.